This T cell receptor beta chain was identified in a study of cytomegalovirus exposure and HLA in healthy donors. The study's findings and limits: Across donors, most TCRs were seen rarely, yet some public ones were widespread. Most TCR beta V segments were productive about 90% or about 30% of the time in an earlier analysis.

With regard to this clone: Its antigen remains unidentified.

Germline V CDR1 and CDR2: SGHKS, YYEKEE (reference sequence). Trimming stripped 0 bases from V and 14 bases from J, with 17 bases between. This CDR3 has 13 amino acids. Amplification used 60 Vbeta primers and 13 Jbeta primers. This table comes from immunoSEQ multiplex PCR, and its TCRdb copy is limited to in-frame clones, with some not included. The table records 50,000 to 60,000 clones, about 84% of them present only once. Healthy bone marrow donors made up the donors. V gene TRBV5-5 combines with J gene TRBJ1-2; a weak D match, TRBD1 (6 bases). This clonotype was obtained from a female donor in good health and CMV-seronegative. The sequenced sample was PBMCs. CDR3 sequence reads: CASSLEWGQGDTF. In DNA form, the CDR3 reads TGTGCCAGCAGCTTGGAATGGGGGCAGGGAGATACCTTC.